This TCR beta chain was obtained from a study of immune characterization of retroperitoneal liposarcoma (dated by TCRdb to about 2019). The CDR3 starts with the cysteine, ends with the phenylalanine, and has 13 residues. Kept here is only the CDR3 DNA, which spans 39 bases and is read in frame from base 1. Turning to this clonotype: The clone's antigen remains unknown. An end of the junction does not agree with germline; a read error may underlie this.

Receptor amplification or capture employed PCR. This sample was sequenced with a NextSeq 500. TCRdb applied fastp at Q25 and MiXCR to the public reads, then kept only in-frame beta chains. Every CDR3 protein is listed once, alongside the most common genes and DNA of its rows. For this sample the table gives 9,500 or so distinct CDR3 sequences, of which more than 25% were detected only once. The ten largest clones capture around 8.2% of the sample. The sequence is built from TRBV5-3 and TRBJ2-5; the D segment could be TRBD1, given 6 matching bases. TRBJ2-7 matches the DNA end more closely, so the J call is doubtful. Being an ORF, TRBV5-3 has a function that is uncertain. The material sequenced was tumor tissue. This receptor was identified in a male donor with retroperitoneal liposarcoma. The nucleotides are TGTGCCAGCAGCTTGCTGGGGGCGGACGAGCAGTACTTC. This encodes CASSLLGADEQYF.